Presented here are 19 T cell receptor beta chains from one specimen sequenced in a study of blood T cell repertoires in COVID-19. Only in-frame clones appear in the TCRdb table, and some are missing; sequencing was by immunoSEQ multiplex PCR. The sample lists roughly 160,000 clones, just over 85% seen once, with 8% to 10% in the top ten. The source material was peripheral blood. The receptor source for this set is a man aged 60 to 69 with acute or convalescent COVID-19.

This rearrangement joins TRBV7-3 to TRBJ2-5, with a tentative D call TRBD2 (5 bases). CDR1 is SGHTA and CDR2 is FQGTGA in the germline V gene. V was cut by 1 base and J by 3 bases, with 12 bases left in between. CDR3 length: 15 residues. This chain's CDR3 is CASSLRAGAEETQYF. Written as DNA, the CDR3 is TGTGCCAGCAGCTTAAGAGCCGGAGCGGAAGAGACCCAGTACTTC.

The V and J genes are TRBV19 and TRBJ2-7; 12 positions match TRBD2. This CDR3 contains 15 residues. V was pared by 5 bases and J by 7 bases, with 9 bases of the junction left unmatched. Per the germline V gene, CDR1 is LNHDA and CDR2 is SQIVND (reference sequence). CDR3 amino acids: CASSARLAGEEEQYF. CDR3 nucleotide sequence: TGTGCCAGTAGTGCTCGACTAGCGGGAGAGGAAGAGCAGTACTTC.

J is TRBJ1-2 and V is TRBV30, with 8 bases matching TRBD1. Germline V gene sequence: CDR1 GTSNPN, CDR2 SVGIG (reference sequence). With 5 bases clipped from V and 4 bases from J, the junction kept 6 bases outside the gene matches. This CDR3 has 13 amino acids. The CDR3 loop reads CAWHRDRPYGYTF. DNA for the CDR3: TGTGCCTGGCACCGGGACAGGCCCTATGGCTACACCTTC.

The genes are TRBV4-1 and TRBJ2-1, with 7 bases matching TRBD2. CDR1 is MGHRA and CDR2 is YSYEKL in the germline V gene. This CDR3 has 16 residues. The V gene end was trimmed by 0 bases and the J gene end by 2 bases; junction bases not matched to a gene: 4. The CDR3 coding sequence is TGCGCCAGCAGCCAAGAGGAGCGGGATGCCTACAATGAGCAGTTCTTC. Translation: CASSQEERDAYNEQFF.

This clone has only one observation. This CDR3 is CASSQRQGNQETQYF. The CDR3 nucleotides read TGTGCCAGCAGTCAGAGACAGGGGAACCAAGAGACCCAGTACTTC. The V gene is TRBV2, the J gene TRBJ2-5; 8 bases line up with TRBD1. CDR3 length equals 15 residues. With 5 bases clipped from V and 0 bases from J, the junction kept 5 bases outside the gene matches. Germline V gives CDR1 SNHLY, CDR2 FYNNEI.

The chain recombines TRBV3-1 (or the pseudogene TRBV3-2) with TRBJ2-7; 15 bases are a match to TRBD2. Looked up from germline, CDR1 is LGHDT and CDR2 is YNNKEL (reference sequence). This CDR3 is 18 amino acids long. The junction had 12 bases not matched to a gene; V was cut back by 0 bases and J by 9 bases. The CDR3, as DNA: TGTGCCAGCAGCCAAGATCAATCAGGACTAGCGGGAGGGGTCGGGCAGTACTTC. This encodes CASSQDQSGLAGGVGQYF.

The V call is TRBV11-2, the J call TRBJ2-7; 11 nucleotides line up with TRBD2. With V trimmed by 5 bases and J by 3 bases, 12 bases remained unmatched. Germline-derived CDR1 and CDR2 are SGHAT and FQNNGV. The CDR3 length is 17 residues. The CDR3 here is CASSPVSGRAGSYEQYF. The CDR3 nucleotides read TGTGCCAGCAGCCCTGTTAGCGGGAGGGCCGGGAGCTACGAGCAGTACTTC.

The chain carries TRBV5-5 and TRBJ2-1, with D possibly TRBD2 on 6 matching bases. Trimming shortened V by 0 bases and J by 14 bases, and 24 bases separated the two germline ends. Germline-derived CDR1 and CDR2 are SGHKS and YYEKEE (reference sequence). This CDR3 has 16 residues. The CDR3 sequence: CASSLDTQRVWGGEFF. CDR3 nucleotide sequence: TGTGCCAGCAGCTTGGACACACAGCGGGTATGGGGAGGTGAGTTCTTC. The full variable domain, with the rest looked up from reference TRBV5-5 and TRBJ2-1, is DAGVTQSPTHLIKTRGQQVTLRCSPISGHKSVSWYQQVLGQGPQFIFQYYEKEERGRGNFPDRFSARQFPNYSSELNVNALLLGDSALYLCASSLDTQRVWGGEFFGPGTRLTVL.

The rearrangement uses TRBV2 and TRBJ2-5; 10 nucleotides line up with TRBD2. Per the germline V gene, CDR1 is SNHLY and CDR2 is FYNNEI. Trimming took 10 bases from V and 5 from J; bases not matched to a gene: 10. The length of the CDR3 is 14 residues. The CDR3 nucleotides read TGTGCCACCTCGAGCGGGAGGGCTACCGAGACCCAGTACTTC. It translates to CATSSGRATETQYF.

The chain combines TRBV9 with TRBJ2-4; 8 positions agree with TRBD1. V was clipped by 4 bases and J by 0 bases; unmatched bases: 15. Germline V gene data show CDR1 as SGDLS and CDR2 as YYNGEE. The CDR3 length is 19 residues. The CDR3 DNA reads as TGTGCCAGCAGCCCAGAGGGCAGGGGGCTTGTGGGAGCCAAAAACATTCAGTACTTC. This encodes CASSPEGRGLVGAKNIQYF.

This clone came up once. For the CDR3, the DNA is TGTGCCAGCAAAGGACTACCCCGCTCCGGGGAGCTGTTTTTT. Translating it yields CASKGLPRSGELFF. The chain combines TRBV28 with TRBJ2-2; weak D call: TRBD2 (6 bases). Germline CDR1 is MDHEN and CDR2 is SYDVKM. V was clipped by 7 bases and J by 6 bases, with 15 bases between them. The CDR3 loop spans 14 amino acids.

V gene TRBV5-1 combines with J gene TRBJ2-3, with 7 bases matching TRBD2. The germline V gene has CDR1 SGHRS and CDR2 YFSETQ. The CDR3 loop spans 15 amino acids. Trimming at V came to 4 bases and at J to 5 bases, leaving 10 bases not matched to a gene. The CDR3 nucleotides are TGCGCCAGCAGCCTCGTTAGCGGGCAGGGAGATACGCAGTATTTT. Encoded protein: CASSLVSGQGDTQYF.

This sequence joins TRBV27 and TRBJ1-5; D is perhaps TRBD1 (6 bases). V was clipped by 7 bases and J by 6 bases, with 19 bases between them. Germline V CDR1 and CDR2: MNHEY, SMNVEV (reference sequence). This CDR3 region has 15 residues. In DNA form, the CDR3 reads TGTGCCAGCAAGGCCCTGGACAGCCGTGGTCAGCCCCAGCATTTT. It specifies CASKALDSRGQPQHF.

The chain's CDR3 is CASSLASNEQFF. In nucleotides, the CDR3 is TGTGCCAGCAGCTTAGCGTCGAATGAGCAGTTCTTC. The chain links TRBV7-9 to TRBJ2-1; D is unclear. CDR1 and CDR2 from the germline V gene are SEHNR and FQNEAQ (reference sequence). The V end was cut by 0 bases, the J end by 7 bases, with 4 bases between. The CDR3 totals 12 residues.

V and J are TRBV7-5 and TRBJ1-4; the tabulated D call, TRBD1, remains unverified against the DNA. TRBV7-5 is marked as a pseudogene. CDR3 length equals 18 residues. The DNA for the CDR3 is TGTGTCAGAAGCACTCGGACAGGGGGCTCGACAACTAATGAAAAACTGTTTTTT. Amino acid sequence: CVRSTRTGGSTTNEKLFF.

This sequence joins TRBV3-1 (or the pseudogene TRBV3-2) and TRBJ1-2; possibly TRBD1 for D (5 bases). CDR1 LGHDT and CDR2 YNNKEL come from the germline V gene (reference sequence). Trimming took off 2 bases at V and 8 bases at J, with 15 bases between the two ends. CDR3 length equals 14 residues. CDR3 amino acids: CASSQPNGGTGYTF. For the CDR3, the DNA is TGTGCCAGCAGCCAACCCAACGGGGGTACGGGCTACACCTTC.

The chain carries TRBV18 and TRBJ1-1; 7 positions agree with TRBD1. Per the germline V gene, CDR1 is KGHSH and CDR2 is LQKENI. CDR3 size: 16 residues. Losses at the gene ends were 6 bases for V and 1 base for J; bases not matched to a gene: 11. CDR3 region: CASSPGQPSQNTEAFF. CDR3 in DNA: TGTGCCAGCTCGCCGGGACAGCCAAGTCAGAACACTGAAGCTTTCTTT.

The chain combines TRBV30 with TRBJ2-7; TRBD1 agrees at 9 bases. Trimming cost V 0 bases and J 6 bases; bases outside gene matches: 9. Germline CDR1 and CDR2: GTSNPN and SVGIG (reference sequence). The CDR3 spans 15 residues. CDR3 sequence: CAWSVRGQGFSEQYF. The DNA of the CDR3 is TGTGCCTGGAGTGTTAGGGGACAGGGTTTCAGCGAGCAGTACTTC.

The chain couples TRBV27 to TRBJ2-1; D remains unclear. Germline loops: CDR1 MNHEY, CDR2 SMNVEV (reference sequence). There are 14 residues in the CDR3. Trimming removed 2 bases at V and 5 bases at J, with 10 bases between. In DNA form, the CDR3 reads TGTGCCAGCAGTTTAGCTAGTTCCAACAATGAGCAGTTCTTC. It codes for CASSLASSNNEQFF.